Presented here are 29 T cell receptor beta chains from one specimen sequenced in a study of cytomegalovirus exposure and HLA in healthy donors. The protocol was immunoSEQ multiplex PCR, while the TCRdb copy is restricted to in-frame clones and leaves out a portion. The sample lists about 180,000 clones, around nine tenths occurring once. Sequenced: PBMCs. The receptors were gathered from a woman in her twenties or thirties in good health and CMV-seronegative.

This chain uses TRBV7-6 with TRBJ2-7, with 9 bases that match TRBD2. J lost 3 bases, V lost 2 bases, and 8 bases had no gene match. Germline values: CDR1 SGHVS, CDR2 FNYEAQ. This CDR3 spans 16 amino acids. The CDR3 nucleotides are TGTGCCAGCAGCTTATGGGTCGCGGGGGGGGGCTACGAGCAGTACTTC. Its translation is CASSLWVAGGGYEQYF.

This clone was counted only a few times. V and J are TRBV18 and TRBJ2-7, with TRBD2 matching over 8 bases. Germline assignment: CDR1 KGHSH and CDR2 LQKENI. The CDR3 sequence is 15 residues long. V shed 3 bases and J 2 bases; nucleotides not matched to a gene: 6. In nucleotides, the CDR3 is TGTGCCAGCTCACCCCCAGCGGGGGATCCCTACGAGCAGTACTTC. Amino acids: CASSPPAGDPYEQYF. Filled out from reference TRBV18 and TRBJ2-7, the complete variable domain reads NAGVMQNPRHLVRRRGQEARLRCSPMKGHSHVYWYRQLPEEGLKFMVYLQKENIIDESGMPKERFSAEFPKEGPSILRIQQVVRGDSAAYFCASSPPAGDPYEQYFGPGTRLTVT.

The chain links TRBV7-2 to TRBJ1-1; no reliable D call. The CDR3 consists of 14 residues. Trimming took 0 bases from V and 1 from J, leaving 6 bases between them. Germline-derived CDR1 and CDR2 are SGHTA and FQGNSA. The CDR3 loop is CASSLAPENTEAFF. CDR3 in DNA: TGTGCCAGCAGCTTAGCGCCAGAGAACACTGAAGCTTTCTTT.

The chain carries TRBV5-1 and TRBJ1-3; D ambiguous. Trimming stripped 0 bases from V and 0 bases from J, with 13 bases between. This CDR3 spans 17 amino acids. Looked up from germline, CDR1 is SGHRS and CDR2 is YFSETQ. This CDR3 is CASSLGPREDSGNTIYF. CDR3 in DNA: TGCGCCAGCAGCTTGGGACCCCGGGAGGACTCTGGAAACACCATATATTTT.

This rearrangement joins TRBV7-8 to TRBJ1-1; tentative D call: TRBD1 (5 bases). From germline, CDR1 is SGHVS and CDR2 FQNEAQ. Trimming stripped 1 base from V and 4 bases from J, with 13 bases between. CDR3 length: 15 residues. The CDR3 protein is CASSLGRQGPTEAFF. CDR3 DNA: TGTGCCAGCAGCTTAGGTCGGCAGGGTCCCACTGAAGCTTTCTTT.

The chain has TRBV10-2 and TRBJ2-1; D perhaps matches TRBD2 (6 bases). The germline gives CDR1 WSHSY, CDR2 SAAADI. This CDR3 is built from 15 residues. V was clipped by 3 bases and J by 4 bases, with 13 bases between them. The CDR3 bases are TGCGCCAGCAGTGACTCGGGGGAGCCTTACAATGAGCAGTTCTTC. Its protein product is CASSDSGEPYNEQFF.

The genes are TRBV7-2 and TRBJ2-5, with TRBD1 identical over 10 bases. After removal of 5 bases from V and 4 bases from J, the junction contained 7 bases not matched to a gene. Germline CDR1 reads SGHTA; CDR2 reads FQGNSA. The CDR3 has 15 amino acids. The CDR3 region is CASSTLWDRGETQYF. CDR3 sequence (DNA): TGTGCCAGCAGCACCCTTTGGGACAGGGGAGAGACCCAGTACTTC.

The J gene is TRBJ1-3, the V gene TRBV19, with D possibly being TRBD1 (6 bases). Deletions cut 1 base from V and 9 bases from J, with 13 bases between. The CDR3 has 14 residues. Germline CDR1 LNHDA, CDR2 SQIVND (reference sequence). This CDR3 reads CASSIGTVFPTIYF. In DNA form, the CDR3 reads TGTGCCAGTAGTATAGGGACAGTATTCCCCACCATATATTTT.

This chain joins TRBV4-2 and TRBJ1-2; a weak D match, TRBD1 (5 bases). Trimming removed 2 bases from V and 3 bases from J, with 13 bases in between. The CDR3 has 15 amino acids. The germline V gene has CDR1 LGHNA and CDR2 YNFKEQ. The CDR3 region has the DNA TGTGCCAGCAGCCAAAGCGCTGGCAGGGACTATGGCTACACCTTC. As protein: CASSQSAGRDYGYTF.

The chain combines TRBV11-2 with TRBJ1-2; no firm D call. V lost 1 base and J 4 bases, leaving 13 bases between the germline ends. This CDR3 spans 15 amino acids. From germline, CDR1 is SGHAT and CDR2 FQNNGV. CDR3 residues: CASSLGGPSPYGYTF. In DNA, the CDR3 is TGTGCCAGCAGCTTAGGCGGGCCGAGTCCCTATGGCTACACCTTC. The complete variable domain, with remaining parts taken from reference TRBV11-2 and TRBJ1-2, reads EAGVAQSPRYKIIEKRQSVAFWCNPISGHATLYWYQQILGQGPKLLIQFQNNGVVDDSQLPKDRFSAERLKGVDSTLKIQPAKLEDSAVYLCASSLGGPSPYGYTFGSGTRLTVV.

V and J are TRBV19 and TRBJ1-6, with D perhaps matching TRBD1 (5 bases). The CDR3 length is 13 residues. Trimming stripped 7 bases from V and 9 bases from J, with 13 bases between. Germline V lookup: CDR1 LNHDA, CDR2 SQIVND (reference sequence). The DNA of the CDR3 is TGTGCCAGTACCATCCCCGGGGGTTCACCCCTCCACTTT. Protein product: CASTIPGGSPLHF.

This chain links TRBV7-2 with TRBJ2-3; D is undetermined. The V end lost 1 base, the J end lost 1 base, and 6 bases lay between the germline ends. The CDR3 has 14 residues. The V gene's germline CDR1 is SGHTA and CDR2 FQGNSA. As DNA, the CDR3 is TGTGCCAGCAGCTTAGAGGCGGGCACAGATACGCAGTATTTT. Translating gives CASSLEAGTDTQYF.

In this sample, this clone turned up once. The J gene is TRBJ2-7, the V gene TRBV9; 8 bases agree with TRBD1. The length of the CDR3 is 15 residues. Trimming removed 2 bases from V and 2 bases from J; junction bases left unmatched: 6. Germline assignment: CDR1 SGDLS and CDR2 YYNGEE. This CDR3 reads CASSVGQGSTYEQYF. The CDR3 DNA is TGTGCCAGCAGCGTCGGACAGGGCTCAACCTACGAGCAGTACTTC.

This chain joins TRBV19 and TRBJ2-1; TRBD1 matches at 7 bases. The CDR3 contains 14 residues. The ends lost 3 bases at V and 8 bases at J; junction bases unmatched: 7. Germline CDR1 reads LNHDA; CDR2 reads SQIVND (reference sequence). CDR3 in DNA: TGTGCCAGTAGTATCAAGACAGGGCGGCATGAGCAGTTCTTC. Residues: CASSIKTGRHEQFF.

This clone was counted between two and nine times. The chain combines TRBV2 with TRBJ2-7, with D unresolved. The CDR3 runs to 11 residues. Trimming removed 3 bases at V and 10 bases at J, with 10 bases between. Germline CDR1 is SNHLY and CDR2 is FYNNEI. As DNA, the CDR3 is TGTGCCAGCAGTGATACTGCAGGACAGTACTTC. This codes for CASSDTAGQYF.

The J gene is TRBJ1-3, the V gene TRBV5-1; 8 bases are a match to TRBD1. J was trimmed by 2 bases and V by 0 bases; bases with no gene match: 4. The germline CDR1 and CDR2 sequences are SGHRS and YFSETQ. The CDR3 sequence is 16 residues long. The CDR3 loop reads CASSLASGGAGNTIYF. The DNA for the CDR3 is TGCGCCAGCAGCTTGGCTTCAGGGGGCGCTGGAAACACCATATATTTT.

CDR3 DNA sequence: TGTGCCAGCAGCCCCTACCGGACAGGGCAAGAGACCCAGTACTTC. Translation gives CASSPYRTGQETQYF. The chain joins TRBV6-5 to TRBJ2-5, with 8 bases matching TRBD1. This CDR3 region has 15 residues. With 6 bases clipped from V and 2 bases from J, the junction kept 8 bases outside the gene matches. Per germline, CDR1 MNHEY and CDR2 SVGAGI.

V usage is TRBV5-1 and J usage is TRBJ1-1; 7 bases line up with TRBD1. This CDR3 region has 16 residues. Germline V gives CDR1 SGHRS, CDR2 YFSETQ. The J segment lost 5 bases and the V segment lost 0 bases, leaving 10 bases of the junction unmatched. This CDR3 is CASSLAGPGGETEAFF. In nucleotides, the CDR3 is TGCGCCAGCAGCTTGGCCGGACCAGGGGGTGAGACTGAAGCTTTCTTT.

V gene TRBV7-9 combines with J gene TRBJ1-2; TRBD1 matches 9 bases. The CDR3 length is 17 residues. From germline, CDR1 is SEHNR and CDR2 FQNEAQ (reference sequence). V shed 4 bases, J shed 1 base, and the junction held 10 bases outside the gene matches. CDR3 in amino acids: CASSSQGGDRVNYGYTF. CDR3 bases: TGTGCCAGCAGCTCACAAGGGGGGGACAGGGTTAACTATGGCTACACCTTC.

This clone has more than one count but fewer than ten. The chain employs TRBV4-1 and TRBJ1-2, with D maybe TRBD1 (5 bases). The CDR3 loop spans 15 amino acids. The V gene's germline CDR1 is MGHRA and CDR2 YSYEKL. V was trimmed by 0 bases and J by 4 bases, leaving 12 bases between them. Written as DNA, the CDR3 is TGCGCCAGCAGCCAAGACCAAGGCGGGGGCTATGGCTACACCTTC. It specifies CASSQDQGGGYGYTF.

This sequence joins TRBV2 and TRBJ2-3, with 10 nucleotides matching TRBD1. Germline lookup yields CDR1 SNHLY and CDR2 FYNNEI. V lost 7 bases to trimming and J lost 2 bases; unmatched junction nucleotides: 6. The CDR3 has 15 residues. DNA of the CDR3: TGTGCCAGCAAAGACAGGGGGCTTGACACAGATACGCAGTATTTT. As protein: CASKDRGLDTDTQYF.

The V and J genes are TRBV7-9 and TRBJ1-2; D gene uncertain. V shed 0 bases and J shed 0 bases, with 8 bases lying between them. The CDR3 is 15 residues long. Germline V lookup: CDR1 SEHNR, CDR2 FQNEAQ (reference sequence). The CDR3 is CASSLADGANYGYTF. The CDR3, as DNA: TGTGCCAGCAGCTTAGCTGACGGAGCTAACTATGGCTACACCTTC.

The CDR3 bases are TGTGCCAGCAGCTTAGGGAACAGGGTCGATGAGCAGTTCTTC. This translates into CASSLGNRVDEQFF. V is TRBV7-8 and J is TRBJ2-1; D is possibly TRBD1 (6 bases). The V end lost 1 base, the J end lost 8 bases, and 12 bases lay between the germline ends. This CDR3 spans 14 amino acids. Germline V gene lookup returns CDR1 SGHVS and CDR2 FQNEAQ.

This chain connects TRBV7-9 to TRBJ2-3, with 11 nucleotides matching TRBD2. With 5 bases clipped from V and 5 bases from J, the junction kept 12 bases outside the gene matches. This CDR3 comprises 17 residues. Germline values: CDR1 SEHNR, CDR2 FQNEAQ (reference sequence). This CDR3 reads CASSPVAGGSLKDTQYF. The CDR3 DNA reads TGTGCCAGCAGCCCTGTAGCGGGGGGGTCCTTGAAAGATACGCAGTATTTT.

The chain combines TRBV5-1 with TRBJ1-2; D is uncertain. V was cut by 0 bases and J by 6 bases, with 9 bases left in between. CDR1 SGHRS and CDR2 YFSETQ come from the germline V gene. This CDR3 region has 13 residues. The CDR3 DNA is TGCGCCAGCAGCTTGGACAGCCTTGATGGCTACACCTTC. Encoded protein: CASSLDSLDGYTF.

The gene calls are TRBV7-9 and TRBJ1-2, with TRBD1 as a possible D gene (5 bases). CDR1 is SEHNR and CDR2 is FQNEAQ in the germline V gene (reference sequence). The CDR3 is 15 amino acids. The V end lost 1 base, the J end lost 5 bases, and 14 bases lay between the germline ends. Here the CDR3 reads CASSLVHPGLYGYTF. In DNA, the CDR3 is TGTGCCAGCAGCTTAGTCCACCCAGGGTTATATGGCTACACCTTC.

V is TRBV6-6 and J is TRBJ2-1; 7 bases match TRBD1. The CDR3 is made up of 15 amino acids. Germline V CDR1 and CDR2: MNHNY, SVGAGI (reference sequence). V shed 6 bases, J shed 4 bases, and the junction held 9 bases outside the gene matches. The CDR3 region has the DNA TGTGCCAGCAGCCCACGGGTGGACAGGTACAATGAGCAGTTCTTC. This sequence encodes CASSPRVDRYNEQFF.

The V call is TRBV5-6, the J call TRBJ1-1; 9 bases map to TRBD1. This CDR3 is 15 amino acids long. Germline V gene data show CDR1 as SGHDT and CDR2 as YYEEEE. Germline trimming cut 3 bases from V and 4 bases from J; bases unmatched to any gene: 7. The CDR3 sequence is CASSWETTGGTEAFF. CDR3 DNA sequence: TGTGCCAGCAGCTGGGAGACGACAGGGGGCACTGAAGCTTTCTTT.

CDR3 in amino acids: CAWSPGVAYEQYF. The CDR3 DNA follows: TGTGCCTGGAGCCCGGGGGTCGCCTACGAGCAGTACTTC. The chain has TRBV30 and TRBJ2-7, with a tentative D call TRBD2 (6 bases). V gave up 3 bases and J gave up 2 bases, with 11 bases separating them. CDR3 length equals 13 residues. The germline gives CDR1 GTSNPN, CDR2 SVGIG (reference sequence). Full variable domain (outside the CDR3, taken from reference TRBV30 and TRBJ2-7): SQTIHQWPATLVQPVGSPLSLECTVEGTSNPNLYWYRQAAGRGLQLLFYSVGIGQISSEVPQNLSASRPQDRQFILSSKKLLLSDSGFYLCAWSPGVAYEQYFGPGTRLTVT.